The 5 T cell receptor beta chains below were found in one sample sequenced in a study of blood T cell repertoires in COVID-19. TCRdb keeps only in-frame clones here, not all; method: immunoSEQ multiplex PCR. This sample yields roughly 500,000 clones, of which 88% are seen a single time; around 7.9% belongs to the top ten. Input material: PBMCs or T cells enriched from blood (not recorded which). The receptors come from a woman aged 60 to 75 who had recovered from COVID-19.

The rearrangement joins TRBV29-1 to TRBJ1-1, with 9 positions matching TRBD1. Germline lookup yields CDR1 SQVTM and CDR2 ANQGSEA. This CDR3 region has 17 residues. J lost 2 bases, V lost 5 bases, and 15 bases had no gene match. CDR3: CSVKGTGLIHTNTEAFF. The DNA for the CDR3 is TGCAGCGTTAAGGGGACAGGGCTAATTCATACCAACACTGAAGCTTTCTTT.

This clone was observed a single time. The chain has TRBV21-1 and TRBJ2-7; the table's D call of TRBD1 was not tested on the DNA. TRBV21-1 is a recognized pseudogene. This CDR3 comprises 15 residues. CDR3 sequence (DNA): TGTGCCACCACCCGTCCGGGACAGAACTCCTACGAGCAGTACGTC. The encoded protein is CATTRPGQNSYEQYV.

The CDR3 DNA reads TGTGCCAGCAGGGGACAGGGGTCATATAATTCACCCCTCCACTTT. Translated, it gives CASRGQGSYNSPLHF. The chain combines TRBV6-5 with TRBJ1-6; 10 nucleotides match TRBD1. V lost 6 bases and J lost 4; bases outside the gene matches: 3. Germline V gene lookup returns CDR1 MNHEY and CDR2 SVGAGI. The CDR3 spans 15 residues.

V usage is TRBV30 and J usage is TRBJ1-1; D may be TRBD1 (6 bases). V lost 2 bases, J lost 4 bases, and 14 bases lay in between. Germline values: CDR1 GTSNPN, CDR2 SVGIG (reference sequence). The length of the CDR3 is 14 residues. CDR3 sequence (DNA): TGTGCCTGGAGTAAGAACAGAGGGGGCACTGAAGCTTTCTTT. Amino acids: CAWSKNRGGTEAFF.

The V and J genes are TRBV7-9 and TRBJ1-2; tentative D call: TRBD1 (5 bases). The CDR3 covers 14 residues. V dropped 5 bases and J dropped 0 bases, with 10 bases sitting between them. Germline V gene data show CDR1 as SEHNR and CDR2 as FQNEAQ (reference sequence). CDR3: CASSRGGTNYGYTF. CDR3 coding DNA: TGTGCCAGCAGCCGGGGGGGAACTAACTATGGCTACACCTTC.